What follows is one T cell receptor (beta chain) and its context. Its antigen is unidentified. The DNA is left out, because the CDR3 cannot be placed on it with certainty; the CDR3 is given as TCRdb lists it. The sample originates from a study of T cell repertoires and HLA-DP antigens. The CDR3 has 16 residues if both end residues are counted. Assay used: immunoSEQ multiplex PCR; TCRdb lists only in-frame clones, some missing. The table has approximately 86,000 clones, about 89% seen once; the top ten hold 1.5% to 2%. Source material: CD4+ T cells from PBMCs. This clonotype was obtained from a man aged 45-65 years in good health and CMV-seronegative. The genes are TRBV21-1 and TRBJ1-5; TRBD1, the table's D call, was not compared with the DNA. TRBV21-1 is listed as a pseudogene. The CDR3 is CASSKAFGRGSQPQHF.